This T cell receptor (beta chain) was identified in a study of T cells expressing NK-cell markers. Study summary: Just one sequenced donor of eight was HCMV-seronegative, while seven were seropositive. Whole-study results and caveats: Five or six of the donors carried dominant NKG2C+ clonotypes that took up roughly 1.0-7.0% of their CD8+ T cells.

The CDR3 sequence is 17 residues long. Germline CDR1 and CDR2: SGHVS and FQNEAQ. TCRdb reanalyzed the 5' RACE reads, giving one entry per CDR3 protein sequence and no DNA. Recorded for this sample: over 150,000 distinct CDR3 sequences. A word on this clonotype: Its specificity is not known.

The specimen sequenced was blood T cells: a sorted CD56 or NKG2C T cell subset, CD4+ or CD8+ T cells, or bulk PBMC T cells (not recorded which). The clonotype comes from a woman aged 50 to 65 in good health. J is TRBJ2-2 and V is TRBV7-8; TCRdb's assignment of TRBD2 cannot be checked, as there is no DNA. The CDR3: CASSLDPGLENTGELFF.